Detailed here is one T cell receptor (beta chain). Its antigen is still unknown. V was clipped by 3 bases and J by 2 bases, with 17 bases between them. The CDR3 loop spans 16 amino acids. Germline-derived CDR1 and CDR2 are MDHEN and SYDVKM. 13 Jbeta primers and 60 Vbeta primers were used for the PCR. Sequenced by immunoSEQ multiplex PCR; TCRdb stores in-frame clones only, minus some. The sample contains 100,000 to 150,000 clones, roughly a tenth of which appear only once. These data are taken from a study of cytomegalovirus exposure and HLA in healthy donors. Study-level information: Earlier sequencing of 200 million or so T cells yielded around 100 million unique TCR beta sequences. Of the donors genotyped, approximately 430 in all, about 80% fell in the Caucasian-associated ancestry cluster.

Study outcomes and limitations: Across donors, presence/absence analyses took sequencing depth to be roughly uniform.

This receptor was identified in a woman aged 18-29 years in good health and CMV-seropositive. The chain carries TRBV28 and TRBJ2-7; D remains unclear. Sequences were obtained from PBMCs. CDR3 sequence reads: CASSFSLTKLTYEQYF. The CDR3 coding sequence is TGTGCCAGCAGTTTTTCCCTGACCAAACTAACCTACGAGCAGTACTTC.